A single sample gave rise to the 19 T cell receptor beta chains below, sequenced in a study of cytomegalovirus exposure and HLA in healthy donors. 13 Jbeta primers and 60 Vbeta primers were used for the PCR. Produced via immunoSEQ multiplex PCR; TCRdb's table is partial and in-frame only. This table holds about 89,000 clones, roughly 85% found once. The sample taken for sequencing was PBMCs. The receptors stem from a man aged 40-49 years in good health and CMV-seropositive.

The rearrangement links TRBV18 to TRBJ1-4; 10 bases are a match to TRBD1. J lost 1 base, V lost 6 bases, and 5 bases had no gene match. Germline V gene data show CDR1 as KGHSH and CDR2 as LQKENI. The CDR3 length is 16 residues. CDR3 DNA sequence: TGTGCCAGCTCGCGGGACAGGGGACAAACTAATGAAAAACTGTTTTTT. It yields the protein CASSRDRGQTNEKLFF.

This sequence joins TRBV7-3 and TRBJ2-7, with a tentative D call TRBD1 (5 bases). Between the trimmed V and J ends, which lost 4 bases and 3 bases, there was a span of 13 bases. CDR1 SGHTA and CDR2 FQGTGA come from the germline V gene. This CDR3 is built from 14 residues. The DNA of the CDR3 is TGTGCCAGCAGCTCACAGGACGGAGACTACGAGCAGTACTTC. Residues: CASSSQDGDYEQYF.

The chain couples TRBV28 to TRBJ2-7; no reliable D call. The V gene's germline CDR1 is MDHEN and CDR2 SYDVKM. CDR3 length: 13 residues. Trimming pared 3 bases from V and 6 bases from J, leaving 12 bases between. The CDR3 loop reads CASSFPPTPEQYF. CDR3 in DNA: TGTGCCAGCAGTTTTCCTCCCACTCCCGAGCAGTACTTC.

The chain carries TRBV6-6 and TRBJ2-1; TRBD1 aligns across 8 bases. V trimming: 1 base; J trimming: 2 bases; junction bases outside the gene matches: 4. Germline CDR1 and CDR2: MNHNY and SVGAGI (reference sequence). This CDR3 is built from 16 residues. The CDR3 DNA reads TGTGCCAGCAGTTACTTAAAGGACAGGGCCTACAATGAGCAGTTCTTC. It codes for CASSYLKDRAYNEQFF.

The chain combines TRBV6-5 with TRBJ1-5; maybe TRBD1 (5 bases). CDR3 length: 13 amino acids. Germline V CDR1 and CDR2: MNHEY, SVGAGI. V lost 6 bases to trimming and J lost 3 bases, with 9 bases between them. CDR3 DNA: TGTGCCAGCAGGACAGCTAACAATCAGCCCCAGCATTTT. Protein sequence: CASRTANNQPQHF.

The gene calls are TRBV5-4 and TRBJ2-3, with D maybe TRBD1 (5 bases). There are 15 residues in the CDR3. Germline V gene data show CDR1 as SGHNT and CDR2 as YYREEE (reference sequence). Trimming removed 3 bases from V and 6 bases from J, with 17 bases in between. Here the CDR3 reads CASSSSLGASDTQYF. Written as DNA, the CDR3 is TGTGCCAGCAGCTCAAGTCTAGGGGCTTCGGATACGCAGTATTTT.

This chain links TRBV28 with TRBJ1-2; 10 bases agree with TRBD1. The CDR3 sequence is 15 residues long. The J segment lost 4 bases and the V segment lost 6 bases, leaving 8 bases of the junction unmatched. Per germline, CDR1 MDHEN and CDR2 SYDVKM. The CDR3 DNA reads as TGTGCCAGCAGCCCGGGGGACAGGGGTGCCTATGGCTACACCTTC. This codes for CASSPGDRGAYGYTF.

The CDR3 reads CASSSRGAGDTQYF. CDR3 sequence (DNA): TGTGCCAGCAGCTCCCGGGGGGCCGGAGATACGCAGTATTTT. The chain is built from TRBV5-6 and TRBJ2-3, with D maybe TRBD2 (7 bases). There are 14 residues in the CDR3. V lost 3 bases and J lost 5, with 13 bases in between. Germline-derived CDR1 and CDR2 are SGHDT and YYEEEE.

This clone was observed a handful of times. This sequence joins TRBV7-2 and TRBJ2-1; TRBD1 matches 10 bases. Unmatched junction bases numbered 17, after V lost 10 bases and J lost 8 bases. CDR1 SGHTA and CDR2 FQGNSA come from the germline V gene. This CDR3 is built from 16 residues. The CDR3 sequence is CANQLDLGTGVHEQFF. The CDR3 DNA follows: TGTGCCAATCAGTTGGACCTAGGGACAGGGGTGCATGAGCAGTTCTTC.

The chain joins TRBV6-1 to TRBJ1-1; D might be TRBD1 (5 bases). The CDR3 is 13 amino acids. Germline CDR1 reads MNHNS; CDR2 reads SASEGT. Trimming took off 3 bases at V and 0 bases at J, with 5 bases between the two ends. The CDR3 sequence is CASSDRVNTEAFF. DNA for the CDR3: TGTGCCAGCAGTGACAGGGTGAACACTGAAGCTTTCTTT.

In this sample, this clone turned up once. This chain links TRBV11-3 with TRBJ2-5, with TRBD1 identical over 7 bases. The CDR3 consists of 16 residues. The germline V gene encodes CDR1 SGHNT and CDR2 YENEEA. V lost 2 bases, J lost 5 bases, and 11 bases stayed unmatched. CDR3: CASSLRRTGSVETQYF. The CDR3 nucleotides are TGTGCCAGCAGCTTACGCCGGACAGGATCCGTTGAGACCCAGTACTTC. The whole variable domain, filled in from reference TRBV11-3 and TRBJ2-5, reads EAGVVQSPRYKIIEKKQPVAFWCNPISGHNTLYWYLQNLGQGPELLIRYENEEAVDDSQLPKDRFSAERLKGVDSTLKIQPAELGDSAVYLCASSLRRTGSVETQYFGPGTRLLVL.

The chain carries TRBV7-8 and TRBJ2-1, with TRBD2 matching over 7 bases. J was trimmed by 0 bases and V by 1 base; bases with no gene match: 6. The CDR3 contains 17 residues. Germline loops: CDR1 SGHVS, CDR2 FQNEAQ. The CDR3 DNA is TGTGCCAGCAGCTTAGTCCCGGGAGGACTCTCCTACAATGAGCAGTTCTTC. Translating it yields CASSLVPGGLSYNEQFF.

The V gene is TRBV6-1, the J gene TRBJ1-1; 8 nucleotides match TRBD1. The CDR3 has 12 residues. V lost 6 bases and J lost 11; bases outside the gene matches: 8. Germline V lookup: CDR1 MNHNS, CDR2 SASEGT. CDR3 region: CASSDRGCWAFF. The CDR3 nucleotides are TGTGCCAGCAGCGACAGGGGATGCTGGGCTTTCTTT.

The gene calls are TRBV6-6 and TRBJ1-2; D perhaps matches TRBD1 (6 bases). With 3 bases removed from V and 8 bases from J, the gap between germline ends came to 13 bases. This CDR3 is 13 amino acids long. Germline V lookup: CDR1 MNHNY, CDR2 SVGAGI (reference sequence). CDR3 amino acids: CASSYVPDRGYTF. The CDR3 DNA reads as TGTGCCAGCAGTTATGTACCCGACAGGGGCTACACCTTC.

This rearrangement joins TRBV7-6 to TRBJ2-7, with 11 bases aligning to TRBD2. This CDR3 is 14 amino acids long. From germline, CDR1 is SGHVS and CDR2 FNYEAQ. The J segment lost 7 bases and the V segment lost 5 bases, leaving 7 bases of the junction unmatched. The CDR3 bases are TGTGCCAGCAGCCCCAGACTAGCGGGAAATGAGCAGTACTTC. Encoded protein: CASSPRLAGNEQYF.

The J gene is TRBJ1-1, the V gene TRBV28; the D is unclear. Germline V CDR1 and CDR2: MDHEN, SYDVKM. Trimming left V 7 bases short and J 6 bases short, with 12 bases between. CDR3 length: 12 residues. The CDR3 is CASTSDSAEAFF. Here the CDR3 DNA reads TGTGCCAGCACCTCGGACTCTGCTGAAGCTTTCTTT.

This chain joins TRBV5-4 and TRBJ2-7; 15 bases match TRBD2. With 3 bases clipped from V and 9 bases from J, the junction kept 16 bases outside the gene matches. This CDR3 region has 18 residues. The germline V gene has CDR1 SGHNT and CDR2 YYREEE (reference sequence). CDR3 protein: CASSSTTGLAGGLCAQYF. The CDR3 region has the DNA TGTGCCAGCAGCTCAACTACCGGACTAGCGGGGGGGTTATGCGCGCAGTACTTC.

The chain employs TRBV4-2 and TRBJ1-5; D may be TRBD1 (6 bases). CDR1 is LGHNA and CDR2 is YNFKEQ in the germline V gene. The CDR3 has 14 residues. V gave up 1 base and J gave up 6 bases, with 10 bases separating them. CDR3 DNA sequence: TGTGCCAGCAGCCAAGCCTCAGGGGTTCAGCCCCAGCATTTT. This encodes CASSQASGVQPQHF.

The rearrangement uses TRBV18 and TRBJ1-3; no definite D call. The CDR3 length is 14 residues. Between the trimmed V and J ends, which lost 5 bases and 0 bases, there was a span of 8 bases. CDR1 KGHSH and CDR2 LQKENI come from the germline V gene. The CDR3 DNA sequence: TGTGCCAGCTCATCCAGGATCTCTGGAAACACCATATATTTT. Translation gives CASSSRISGNTIYF.